One and the same sample provided the 14 T cell receptor beta chains below, sequenced in a study of T-cell memory formation after mild COVID-19 (dated by TCRdb to the early 2020s). Library creation used 5' RACE. Sequencing used an Illumina NovaSeq 6000. The raw public reads went through TCRdb reprocessing: fastp at Q25, MiXCR clone calling, in-frame beta chains kept. Entries that share a CDR3 protein sequence are merged under the most common genes and DNA. Counted in this sample were 35,000 to 45,000 distinct CDR3 sequences; about 6.3% of them appeared once. The biggest ten clones account for about 0.8% of the sample. Sequencing was carried out using PBMCs or a T cell subset sorted from them (not recorded which). These TCRs come from an adult who had mild COVID-19 (a few samples of this study predate the infection). The sample titles of this study are shuffled in the database, so cell type and time point are left out.

This clonotype was found many times. The V gene is TRBV7-9, the J gene TRBJ1-2; D unclear. Germline-derived CDR1 and CDR2 are SEHNR and FQNEAQ (reference sequence). Trimming pared 1 base from V and 8 bases from J, leaving 8 bases between. This CDR3 comprises 12 residues. The CDR3 bases are TGTGCCAGCAGCTTAGTGAGGGAAGGCTACACCTTC. It translates to CASSLVREGYTF.

At least ten counts were recorded for this clonotype. The gene calls are TRBV7-9 and TRBJ2-7, with TRBD1 identical over 9 bases. Germline trimming cut 4 bases from V and 6 bases from J; bases unmatched to any gene: 7. CDR3 length equals 14 residues. The germline gives CDR1 SEHNR, CDR2 FQNEAQ (reference sequence). CDR3 amino acids: CASSSTGGKGEQYF. The CDR3 nucleotides read TGTGCCAGCAGCTCCACAGGGGGCAAGGGCGAGCAGTACTTC.

This clonotype appeared many times. The chain has TRBV14 and TRBJ1-1; weak D call: TRBD1 (6 bases). This CDR3 has 14 amino acids. With 5 bases removed from V and 7 bases from J, the gap between germline ends came to 17 bases. Germline CDR1 and CDR2: SGHDN and FVKESK. CDR3 protein: CASSINRVGGEAFF. The CDR3 DNA reads as TGTGCCAGCAGCATCAACAGGGTTGGCGGTGAAGCTTTCTTT.

This clonotype was recorded many times. The rearrangement links TRBV29-1 to TRBJ2-2; 11 bases align to TRBD2. CDR1 is SQVTM, CDR2 ANQGSEA, per germline. Trimming took 0 bases from V and 5 from J; bases not matched to a gene: 5. CDR3 length: 16 amino acids. CDR3 loop: CSVEESGTSGTGELFF. The DNA of the CDR3 is TGCAGCGTTGAAGAATCCGGGACTAGCGGAACCGGGGAGCTGTTTTTT.

This clonotype has only a few counts. The rearrangement uses TRBV6-1 and TRBJ1-2, with a weak D call TRBD1 (5 bases). Deletions cut 3 bases from V and 2 bases from J, with 10 bases between. Germline V gene data show CDR1 as MNHNS and CDR2 as SASEGT. This CDR3 has 14 residues. The CDR3 region has the DNA TGTGCCAGCAGTGAGGCCTGGGGGAACTATGGCTACACCTTC. Encoded protein: CASSEAWGNYGYTF.

This clonotype was seen at least ten times. The chain uses TRBV5-1 and TRBJ2-7, with D possibly being TRBD1 or TRBD2 (7 bases each). V lost 4 bases to trimming and J lost 3 bases, with 17 bases between them. This CDR3 has 15 amino acids. Per the germline V gene, CDR1 is SGHRS and CDR2 is YFSETQ. Here the CDR3 reads CASSPSGTALYEQYF. CDR3 coding DNA: TGCGCCAGCAGCCCGAGCGGGACAGCCCTCTACGAGCAGTACTTC.

This clonotype was observed at least ten times. The rearrangement uses TRBV4-1 and TRBJ2-5; 9 bases line up with TRBD1. The CDR3 has 15 residues. Germline lookup yields CDR1 MGHRA and CDR2 YSYEKL. V lost 1 base, J lost 5 bases, and 5 bases stayed unmatched. The CDR3 bases are TGCGCCAGCAGCCAAGCACCCGGACAGGGGGAGACCCAGTACTTC. It yields the protein CASSQAPGQGETQYF.

At least ten counts were recorded for this clonotype. The chain recombines TRBV25-1 with TRBJ2-3; 11 bases map to TRBD2. Trimming cost V 6 bases and J 2 bases; bases outside gene matches: 4. The V gene's germline CDR1 is MGHDK and CDR2 SYGVNS. The CDR3 is 15 residues long. CDR3 loop: CASRTSGSVTDTQYF. The CDR3 nucleotides read TGTGCCAGCAGAACTAGCGGGAGTGTCACAGATACGCAGTATTTT. Combining the CDR3 with reference TRBV25-1 and TRBJ2-3 gives the whole variable domain EADIYQTPRYLVIGTGKKITLECSQTMGHDKMYWYQQDPGMELHLIHYSYGVNSTEKGDLSSESTVSRIRTEHFPLTLESARPSHTSQYLCASRTSGSVTDTQYFGPGTRLTVL.

The V gene is TRBV4-1, the J gene TRBJ2-6; no definite D call. CDR1 MGHRA and CDR2 YSYEKL come from the germline V gene. V was shortened by 6 bases and J by 1 base, with 7 bases between the two germline ends. The CDR3 consists of 14 residues. CDR3 bases: TGCGCCAGCAGTGAATGGTCTGGGGCCAACGTCCTGACTTTC. Its protein is CASSEWSGANVLTF.

This clonotype was found many times. V and J are TRBV7-2 and TRBJ2-5, with TRBD2 identical over 8 bases. Trimming removed 2 bases from V and 5 bases from J; junction bases left unmatched: 10. CDR1 is SGHTA, CDR2 FQGNSA, per germline. CDR3 length: 16 residues. DNA of the CDR3: TGTGCCAGCAGCTTAATTTACGGGGGGGCACACGAGACCCAGTACTTC. It yields the protein CASSLIYGGAHETQYF.

V gene TRBV11-2 combines with J gene TRBJ2-7, with TRBD1 matching 7 bases. The length of the CDR3 is 15 residues. V lost 0 bases to trimming and J lost 1 base; unmatched junction nucleotides: 3. Per the germline V gene, CDR1 is SGHAT and CDR2 is FQNNGV. CDR3 in amino acids: CASSLEYRGSYEQYF. CDR3 sequence (DNA): TGTGCCAGCAGCTTAGAGTACAGGGGTTCCTACGAGCAGTACTTC.

This clonotype has a count of ten or more. The chain couples TRBV7-3 to TRBJ2-7; D possibly matches TRBD1 or TRBD2 (6 bases each). This CDR3 is built from 14 residues. Germline CDR1 is SGHTA and CDR2 is FQGTGA. The V end was cut by 5 bases, the J end by 4 bases, with 15 bases between. The CDR3 DNA reads as TGTGCCAGCAGCCCCGATGGGGGGCGGTACGAGCAGTACTTC. This translates into CASSPDGGRYEQYF.

This clonotype was observed a handful of times. The J gene is TRBJ2-7, the V gene TRBV21-1. TRBV21-1 is labeled a pseudogene. The CDR3 is 12 residues long. Here the CDR3 reads CASSKGLNEQYF. CDR3 nucleotide sequence: TGTGCCAGCAGCAAGGGGTTGAACGAGCAGTACTTC.

The chain links TRBV7-8 to TRBJ2-5; TRBD2 is a possible D gene (6 bases). The CDR3 runs to 14 residues. With 5 bases removed from V and 5 bases from J, the gap between germline ends came to 15 bases. In germline, CDR1 is SGHVS, CDR2 FQNEAQ. The DNA of the CDR3 is TGTGCCAGCAGCCCAGTCCGGGGGTTCGAGACCCAGTACTTC. Translating gives CASSPVRGFETQYF.